Below, 20 T cell receptor beta chains from the same sample are listed, as sequenced in a study of tumor-infiltrating lymphocytes in oesophageal squamous cell carcinoma. TCRdb re-called the PCR reads through MiXCR, storing one row per CDR3 protein. The sample lists 10,000 or so distinct CDR3 sequences, less than 75% seen once, with 26% in the top ten. Sequenced material: esophageal tumor tissue. The receptors were gathered from a female donor with esophageal squamous cell carcinoma.

The chain is built from TRBV7-6 and TRBJ1-4, with a tentative D call TRBD1 (5 bases). Germline loops: CDR1 SGHVS, CDR2 FNYEAQ. The CDR3 spans 14 residues. Trimming pared 1 base from V and 6 bases from J, leaving 9 bases between. CDR3 sequence: CASSLGGRHEKLFF. As DNA, the CDR3 is TGTGCCAGCAGCTTAGGGGGACGTCATGAAAAACTGTTTTTT. Full variable domain (outside the CDR3, taken from reference TRBV7-6 and TRBJ1-4): GAGVSQSPRYKVTKRGQDVALRCDPISGHVSLYWYRQALGQGPEFLTYFNYEAQQDKSGLPNDRFSAERPEGSISTLTIQRTEQRDSAMYRCASSLGGRHEKLFFGSGTQLSVL.

The chain couples TRBV7-6 to TRBJ2-7; possible D gene TRBD1, 6 bases. The J call is uncertain, as TRBJ2-5 better fits the DNA end. Germline CDR1 reads SGHVS; CDR2 reads FNYEAQ. The CDR3 is 15 amino acids. CDR3 residues: CASSTTTGPEETQYF. For the CDR3, the DNA is TGTGCCAGCAGCACGACAACAGGGCCCGAGGAGACCCAGTACTTC.

V and J are TRBV7-3 and TRBJ2-3; the match to TRBD2 covers 7 bases. The CDR3 is 16 amino acids. The J segment lost 3 bases and the V segment lost 4 bases, leaving 10 bases of the junction unmatched. The germline V gene encodes CDR1 SGHTA and CDR2 FQGTGA. This CDR3 reads CASSSEGREGTDTQYF. CDR3 DNA: TGTGCCAGCAGCTCCGAGGGGAGGGAGGGGACAGATACGCAGTATTTT. Supplemented by reference TRBV7-3 and TRBJ2-3, the full variable domain reads GAGVSQTPSNKVTEKGKYVELRCDPISGHTALYWYRQSLGQGPEFLIYFQGTGAADDSGLPNDRFFAVRPEGSVSTLKIQRTERGDSAVYLCASSSEGREGTDTQYFGPGTRLTVL.

This sequence joins TRBV12-3 or TRBV12-4 and TRBJ2-5, with D possibly called TRBD1 or TRBD2 (5 bases each). The J call may be mistaken, given a closer DNA end match to TRBJ2-1. The CDR3 totals 14 residues. As DNA, the CDR3 is TGTGCCAGCAGTTTGATCCCGGGACACAATGAGCAGTTCTTC. Its protein product is CASSLIPGHNEQFF.

V and J are TRBV7-3 and TRBJ2-4; 8 nucleotides agree with TRBD1. The J call may be mistaken, given a closer DNA end match to TRBJ2-7. This CDR3 contains 13 residues. The germline CDR1 and CDR2 sequences are SGHTA and FQGTGA. This CDR3 is CASSLAGGNEQYF. Written as DNA, the CDR3 is TGTGCCAGCAGCTTAGCAGGGGGCAACGAGCAGTACTTC.

The chain employs TRBV12-3 or TRBV12-4 and TRBJ2-5; 13 bases match TRBD2. With the DNA end fitting TRBJ2-3 better, the J assignment may be wrong. CDR3 size: 16 residues. CDR3 amino acids: CASRGTGTSGTTPQYF. CDR3 DNA sequence: TGTGCCAGCAGAGGTACCGGGACTAGCGGGACAACCCCGCAGTATTTT.

This clonotype has only a few counts. V is TRBV7-8 and J is TRBJ1-2; D is unresolved. CDR3 size: 15 residues. The V gene's germline CDR1 is SGHVS and CDR2 FQNEAQ. V lost 5 bases and J lost 8, with 21 bases in between. For the CDR3, the DNA is TGTGCCAGCAGCGACGAAGGACGGTTTGTAAGAGGCTACACCTTC. Protein product: CASSDEGRFVRGYTF.

V and J are TRBV7-2 and TRBJ1-5, with D unresolved. This CDR3 is 14 amino acids long. From germline, CDR1 is SGHTA and CDR2 FQGNSA. Trimming took off 3 bases at V and 1 base at J, with 7 bases between the two ends. CDR3 protein: CASSLQQSNQPQHF. CDR3 DNA sequence: TGTGCCAGCAGCTTGCAACAGAGCAATCAGCCCCAGCATTTT.

The chain combines TRBV7-2 with TRBJ2-3; D gene ambiguous. The ends were cut back, 5 bases at V and 0 bases at J, with 12 bases in the middle. Germline CDR1 is SGHTA and CDR2 is FQGNSA. The CDR3 loop spans 15 amino acids. The CDR3 spells CASSAVLVSTDTQYF. The CDR3 DNA is TGTGCCAGCAGCGCGGTTCTGGTGAGCACAGATACGCAGTATTTT.

The V and J genes are TRBV10-2 and TRBJ2-5, with 9 bases identical to TRBD1. The J call may be faulty, since TRBJ2-1 better matches the DNA end. This CDR3 contains 14 residues. Germline lookup yields CDR1 WSHSY and CDR2 SAAADI. The CDR3 sequence: CASSLTGGPYEQFF. The DNA of the CDR3 is TGCGCCAGCAGCCTTACAGGGGGCCCCTACGAGCAGTTCTTC.

This clonotype showed up just a few times. The CDR3 spells CASSLSGGAGETQYF. CDR3 in DNA: TGTGCCAGCAGCTTATCAGGCGGGGCGGGAGAGACCCAGTACTTC. This sequence joins TRBV7-8 and TRBJ2-5; perhaps TRBD2 as D (6 bases). The germline gives CDR1 SGHVS, CDR2 FQNEAQ. Trimming took off 2 bases at V and 4 bases at J, with 14 bases between the two ends. The CDR3 covers 15 residues.

The V gene is TRBV24-1, the J gene TRBJ2-1; D possibly matches TRBD1 or TRBD2 (5 bases each). Trimming removed 4 bases at V and 14 bases at J, with 17 bases between. Germline-derived CDR1 and CDR2 are KGHDR and SFDVKD. The CDR3 runs 13 residues. CDR3 in amino acids: CATSDPDSRGEFF. As DNA, the CDR3 is TGTGCCACCAGTGACCCTGACAGTCGAGGGGAGTTCTTC.

This clonotype has more than one count but fewer than ten. The chain links TRBV7-6 to TRBJ2-5, with 9 positions matching TRBD1. Trimming took 0 bases from V and 12 from J; bases not matched to a gene: 2. Germline V gene sequence: CDR1 SGHVS, CDR2 FNYEAQ. This CDR3 is built from 12 residues. CDR3 sequence reads: CASSLAGQGKYF. The DNA of the CDR3 is TGTGCCAGCAGCTTAGCGGGACAGGGAAAGTACTTC.

The J gene is TRBJ2-1, the V gene TRBV7-2, with 8 bases lining up with TRBD2. J gave up 8 bases and V 0 bases, and 12 bases lay outside the gene matches. Germline V gene data show CDR1 as SGHTA and CDR2 as FQGNSA. The CDR3 spans 17 residues. The CDR3: CASSLAGVGGGGDEQFF. DNA of the CDR3: TGTGCCAGCAGCTTAGCTGGGGTCGGGGGGGGAGGGGATGAGCAGTTCTTC.

The chain recombines TRBV7-3 with TRBJ2-5; 7 nucleotides agree with TRBD1. The end of the DNA fits TRBJ2-7 better, so the J call may be wrong. This CDR3 is 13 amino acids long. The germline V gene has CDR1 SGHTA and CDR2 FQGTGA. The CDR3 nucleotides are TGTGCCAGCAGCTTAAGGGACAGCTACGAGCAGTACTTC. It yields the protein CASSLRDSYEQYF.

This clonotype was recorded at least ten times. The chain links TRBV2 to TRBJ1-3, with D unclear. The germline V and J ends were trimmed by 3 bases and 0 bases, with 6 bases remaining between them. Germline CDR1 SNHLY, CDR2 FYNNEI. CDR3 length equals 14 residues. In nucleotides, the CDR3 is TGTGCCAGCAGTGATGACTTCTCTGGAAACACCATATATTTT. Amino acids: CASSDDFSGNTIYF.

The chain combines TRBV7-2 with TRBJ1-2; D not resolved. The V end was cut by 1 base, the J end by 1 base, with 7 bases between. In germline, CDR1 is SGHTA, CDR2 FQGNSA. The CDR3 has 14 amino acids. Here the CDR3 DNA reads TGTGCCAGCAGCTTAGGTCCCGGTAACTATGGCTACACCTTC. Residues: CASSLGPGNYGYTF. The full variable domain, its missing parts supplied by reference TRBV7-2 and TRBJ1-2, is GAGVSQSPSNKVTEKGKDVELRCDPISGHTALYWYRQSLGQGLEFLIYFQGNSAPDKSGLPSDRFSAERTGGSVSTLTIQRTQQEDSAVYLCASSLGPGNYGYTFGSGTRLTVV.

This chain joins TRBV7-2 and TRBJ2-1; D is unclear. The ends were cut back, 1 base at V and 3 bases at J, with 7 bases in the middle. This CDR3 spans 14 amino acids. The germline V gene encodes CDR1 SGHTA and CDR2 FQGNSA. CDR3 sequence reads: CASSLEGSYNEQFF. CDR3 bases: TGTGCCAGCAGCTTAGAGGGCAGCTACAATGAGCAGTTCTTC.

This clonotype was detected ten times or more. The chain uses TRBV19 and TRBJ1-1; a possible D gene is TRBD1 (6 bases). CDR3 length equals 13 residues. Trimming pared 2 bases from V and 7 bases from J, leaving 11 bases between. Germline loops: CDR1 LNHDA, CDR2 SQIVND (reference sequence). The CDR3 sequence: CASSITPDSEAFF. CDR3 in DNA: TGTGCCAGTAGTATAACCCCGGACAGTGAAGCTTTCTTT.

The V call is TRBV19, the J call TRBJ2-4, with 9 positions matching TRBD1. The end of the DNA fits TRBJ1-2 better, so the J call may be wrong. Germline V lookup: CDR1 LNHDA, CDR2 SQIVND (reference sequence). The CDR3 runs to 13 residues. The CDR3 protein is CASSPQGAGGYTF. Here the CDR3 DNA reads TGTGCCAGTAGCCCACAGGGGGCGGGGGGCTACACCTTC.